Below, 27 T cell receptor beta chains from the same sample are listed, as sequenced in a study of regulatory T cells in long-lasting Graves disease (dated by TCRdb to about 2021). What this sample's time point label stands for: newly diagnosed GD, antithyroid drugs for less than 3 months. For both TCR sequencing and RNA sequencing, RNA was extracted from PBMCs in TRIzol. The method behind the library was multiplex PCR. Instrument used: Illumina HiSeq 4000. iRepertoire HTBI primers and Arm-PCR amplification of CDR3 regions were used to construct TCR beta libraries. TCRdb itself trimmed the public reads at Q25 with fastp, ran MiXCR and retained productive beta chains. Records with the same CDR3 protein are collapsed into one entry carrying the most frequent genes and DNA. For this sample the table gives 400,000 to 550,000 distinct CDR3 sequences, of which 15% were detected only once. Roughly a sixth of the sample lies in the top ten.

These same data were also listed under a study on T cells in Graves' hyperthyroidism and ophthalmopathy.

Sequenced here: peripheral blood mononuclear cells (PBMCs), sampled at new diagnosis, from a patient treated with antithyroid drugs. These receptors were taken from a woman younger than 45 with Graves disease. Donor details come from another sample of the same person, matched by shared clones.

This clonotype was counted only a few times. The rearrangement joins TRBV12-3 or TRBV12-4 to TRBJ2-7, with 11 bases identical to TRBD2. The CDR3 covers 17 residues. Trimming cost V 3 bases and J 3 bases; bases outside gene matches: 10. The DNA of the CDR3 is TGTGCCAGCAGTTTTCGCAGGGTAACTAGCGGGAGCTACGAGCAGTACTTC. Protein product: CASSFRRVTSGSYEQYF.

This clonotype was seen repeatedly, ten times or more. This sequence joins TRBV13 and TRBJ1-1; the D is unclear. CDR3 length: 12 amino acids. CDR1 and CDR2 (germline): PRHDT, FYEKMQ (reference sequence). The V gene lost 5 bases and the J gene lost 1 base, with 5 bases spanning the gap. The CDR3 bases are TGTGCCAGCAGCGGGGAGAACACTGAAGCTTTCTTT. Translating it yields CASSGENTEAFF.

This clonotype was detected many times. The chain joins TRBV2 to TRBJ1-6, with TRBD1 as a possible D gene (5 bases). The CDR3 contains 15 residues. V dropped 5 bases and J dropped 9 bases, with 17 bases sitting between them. Germline lookup yields CDR1 SNHLY and CDR2 FYNNEI. The CDR3 is CASSHDPRGISPLHF. The CDR3 nucleotides are TGTGCCAGCAGTCATGACCCGCGGGGGATTTCACCCCTCCACTTT.

The V and J genes are TRBV6-1 and TRBJ1-1, with D perhaps matching TRBD1 (5 bases). V was cut by 7 bases and J by 5 bases, with 17 bases left in between. This CDR3 has 14 amino acids. CDR1 and CDR2 (germline): MNHNS, SASEGT. CDR3 protein: CASTDRGGGTEAFF. Here the CDR3 DNA reads TGTGCCAGCACAGACCGGGGTGGGGGAACTGAAGCTTTCTTT.

There are a few counts of this clonotype. This sequence joins TRBV5-1 and TRBJ1-6; D perhaps matches TRBD1 (5 bases). The CDR3 runs 16 residues. Germline CDR1 and CDR2: SGHRS and YFSETQ. Trimming took off 0 bases at V and 14 bases at J, with 21 bases between the two ends. The CDR3 coding sequence is TGCGCCAGCAGCTTGGTAGCAGGGAGCCTGTTTGAGGCCCTCCACTTT. Protein: CASSLVAGSLFEALHF.

CDR3 amino acids: CSATERGPYEQYF. CDR3 in DNA: TGCAGTGCTACTGAGCGGGGCCCCTACGAGCAGTACTTC. V and J are TRBV20-1 and TRBJ2-7, with 7 bases matching TRBD2. In germline, CDR1 is DFQATT, CDR2 SNEGSKA (reference sequence). The CDR3 is 13 residues long. Unmatched junction bases numbered 5, after V lost 4 bases and J lost 2 bases.

V and J are TRBV6-1 and TRBJ1-5; D is perhaps TRBD1 (5 bases). Germline loops: CDR1 MNHNS, CDR2 SASEGT. This CDR3 has 13 residues. Trimming pared 6 bases from V and 7 bases from J, leaving 13 bases between. CDR3 DNA: TGTGCCAGCAGCCCGGGGAGGGGCCAGCCCCAGCATTTT. Translation: CASSPGRGQPQHF.

This clonotype was observed many times. CDR3 amino acids: CATSGGIGVDSNQPQHF. The CDR3 region has the DNA TGTGCCACCAGTGGGGGAATAGGGGTGGACAGCAATCAGCCCCAGCATTTT. V usage is TRBV24-1 and J usage is TRBJ1-5; possible D gene TRBD1, 5 bases. The CDR3 sequence is 17 residues long. CDR1 and CDR2 from the germline V gene are KGHDR and SFDVKD. Deletions cut 5 bases from V and 1 base from J, with 17 bases between.

This clonotype was detected ten times or more. V is TRBV3-1 and J is TRBJ2-5, with TRBD2 matching over 8 bases. Trimming at V came to 7 bases and at J to 5 bases, leaving 24 bases not matched to a gene. This CDR3 is 19 amino acids long. Germline values: CDR1 LGHDT, CDR2 YNNKEL (reference sequence). The CDR3 loop is CASTPETLTVAGLSETQYF. The CDR3 region has the DNA TGTGCCAGCACCCCGGAGACCCTGACGGTAGCGGGACTTTCGGAGACCCAGTACTTC.

This clonotype was found many times. CDR3 in amino acids: CATSDLSFGADEQFF. The CDR3 coding sequence is TGTGCCACCAGTGATTTGTCGTTCGGGGCGGATGAGCAGTTCTTC. The chain links TRBV24-1 to TRBJ2-1; the D gene could be TRBD1 or TRBD2 (5 bases each). The germline CDR1 and CDR2 sequences are KGHDR and SFDVKD. The CDR3 spans 15 residues. The germline V and J ends were trimmed by 0 bases and 8 bases, with 13 bases remaining between them.

The table lists this clonotype with many counts. V usage is TRBV7-3 and J usage is TRBJ1-1, with 7 bases lining up with TRBD1. The V gene end was trimmed by 1 base and the J gene end by 4 bases; junction bases not matched to a gene: 6. The CDR3 loop spans 15 amino acids. Germline V lookup: CDR1 SGHTA, CDR2 FQGTGA. CDR3 sequence reads: CASSLSGTAGTEAFF. CDR3 DNA: TGTGCCAGCAGCTTAAGTGGGACAGCGGGCACTGAAGCTTTCTTT.

This clonotype was seen ten or more times. The V call is TRBV6-1, the J call TRBJ1-4; 7 nucleotides agree with TRBD1. The CDR3 contains 14 residues. V lost 6 bases and J lost 3; bases outside the gene matches: 4. CDR1 and CDR2 from the germline V gene are MNHNS and SASEGT. The DNA for the CDR3 is TGTGCCAGCAGGTGGACAGGATCTAATGAAAAACTGTTTTTT. Its protein is CASRWTGSNEKLFF.

This clonotype has a handful of counts. A read error may account for a junction end that differs from germline. V and J are TRBV24-1 and TRBJ1-2, with TRBD1 identical over 7 bases. In germline, CDR1 is KGHDR, CDR2 SFDVKD. The CDR3 spans 14 residues. As DNA, the CDR3 is TGTGCCACCGGTGATGCCGGGACAGACTATGGCTACACCTTC. It codes for CATGDAGTDYGYTF.

The chain combines TRBV11-2 with TRBJ1-1; TRBD1 aligns across 9 bases. V shed 5 bases, J shed 10 bases, and the junction held 17 bases outside the gene matches. The CDR3 sequence is 16 residues long. Germline V CDR1 and CDR2: SGHAT, FQNNGV. CDR3 region: CASSPAPGQGTTGAFF. The DNA of the CDR3 is TGTGCCAGCAGCCCGGCCCCGGGACAGGGTACGACGGGAGCTTTCTTT.

The chain links TRBV10-1 to TRBJ2-1, with unresolved D. Germline V gene sequence: CDR1 WNHNN, CDR2 SYGVQD (reference sequence). The V gene lost 4 bases and the J gene lost 4 bases, with 14 bases spanning the gap. The CDR3 sequence is 15 residues long. In nucleotides, the CDR3 is TGCGCCAGCAGTGGGAATCTAGAGCCTTACAATGAGCAGTTCTTC. Translating gives CASSGNLEPYNEQFF.

This chain uses TRBV28 with TRBJ2-7, with D possibly being TRBD2 (6 bases). Germline V gene data show CDR1 as MDHEN and CDR2 as SYDVKM. This CDR3 has 16 residues. V gave up 3 bases and J gave up 0 bases, with 15 bases separating them. CDR3 in amino acids: CASSFFGSGRSYEQYF. For the CDR3, the DNA is TGTGCCAGCAGTTTTTTTGGTAGCGGTCGCTCCTACGAGCAGTACTTC.

CDR3: CASSPGTGRTEAFF. The CDR3 nucleotides read TGTGCCAGCAGCCCAGGGACAGGGCGAACTGAAGCTTTCTTT. The rearrangement uses TRBV7-9 and TRBJ1-1, with TRBD1 matching over 9 bases. The CDR3 loop spans 14 amino acids. Germline CDR1 SEHNR, CDR2 FQNEAQ (reference sequence). With V trimmed by 5 bases and J by 5 bases, 6 bases remained unmatched.

The count of this clonotype is one. The junction departs from the called germline gene at one end, perhaps through a read error. This chain uses TRBV30 with TRBJ2-1; 12 bases line up with TRBD2. CDR1 is GTSNPN and CDR2 is SVGIG in the germline V gene (reference sequence). The CDR3 spans 14 residues. CDR3 nucleotides: TGTGCCTGGAGCGCCGGACTAGCGGGGTCTACGATCTACTTC. Protein product: CAWSAGLAGSTIYF.

This clonotype was picked up many times. The chain employs TRBV6-2 or TRBV6-3 and TRBJ2-1; D gene uncertain. This CDR3 is built from 13 residues. Germline V gene data show CDR1 as MNHEY and CDR2 as SVGEGT. Between the trimmed V and J ends, which lost 0 bases and 5 bases, there was a span of 5 bases. CDR3 sequence: CASSYSPNNEQFF. The CDR3 DNA sequence: TGTGCCAGCAGTTACTCCCCTAACAATGAGCAGTTCTTC.

This clonotype has ten or more counts. The rearrangement joins TRBV11-2 to TRBJ1-2; D is ambiguous. CDR3 length equals 16 residues. V was clipped by 0 bases and J by 8 bases, with 19 bases between them. Germline assignment: CDR1 SGHAT and CDR2 FQNNGV. CDR3 in amino acids: CASSLDPSLGRLGYTF. CDR3 nucleotide sequence: TGTGCCAGCAGCTTAGATCCCTCTCTTGGGAGGCTCGGCTACACCTTC.

This clonotype was detected ten times or more. The V call is TRBV15, the J call TRBJ2-3; D gene unclear. This CDR3 spans 12 amino acids. V was pared by 5 bases and J by 6 bases, with 9 bases between. The germline V gene encodes CDR1 LNHNV and CDR2 YYDKDF (reference sequence). CDR3 amino acids: CATSAVGDTQYF. CDR3 in DNA: TGTGCCACCAGCGCGGTCGGGGATACGCAGTATTTT.

This clonotype appeared many times. The chain combines TRBV9 with TRBJ2-7; tentative D call: TRBD1 (5 bases). The V gene lost 0 bases and the J gene lost 0 bases, with 10 bases spanning the gap. Germline V gene lookup returns CDR1 SGDLS and CDR2 YYNGEE. CDR3 length: 15 residues. The CDR3 DNA reads TGTGCCAGCAGCGTAGGGCCAGGGAACTCCTACGAGCAGTACTTC. Translated: CASSVGPGNSYEQYF.

Points on this clonotype: With a much larger clone just one base away, this may be a read error. The V and J genes are TRBV30 and TRBJ2-3, with 8 nucleotides matching TRBD2. From germline, CDR1 is GTSNPN and CDR2 SVGIG (reference sequence). Trimming at V came to 4 bases and at J to 6 bases, leaving 15 bases not matched to a gene. CDR3 length: 16 amino acids. CDR3 sequence reads: CAWTHPISGSKDTQYF. In DNA, the CDR3 is TGTGCCTGGACACATCCTATAAGCGGGAGTAAGGATACGCAGTATTTT.

There are many counts of this clonotype. The rearrangement uses TRBV20-1 and TRBJ2-3; 14 bases map to TRBD2. V was pared by 0 bases and J by 3 bases, with 2 bases of the junction left unmatched. CDR3 size: 16 residues. Per germline, CDR1 DFQATT and CDR2 SNEGSKA (reference sequence). The chain's CDR3 is CSAREWTSGRTDTQYF. For the CDR3, the DNA is TGCAGTGCTAGAGAGTGGACTAGCGGGAGGACAGATACGCAGTATTTT.

Many counts were recorded for this clonotype. The chain combines TRBV11-3 with TRBJ1-1; D remains unclear. The CDR3 consists of 13 residues. Per the germline V gene, CDR1 is SGHNT and CDR2 is YENEEA. V was trimmed by 2 bases and J by 5 bases, leaving 9 bases between them. The CDR3 is CASSLPRRTEAFF. CDR3 sequence (DNA): TGTGCCAGCAGCTTACCCAGGAGGACTGAAGCTTTCTTT.

This clonotype was observed a handful of times. The chain combines TRBV9 with TRBJ1-1; D might be TRBD1 (6 bases). The CDR3 contains 14 residues. Germline V gene sequence: CDR1 SGDLS, CDR2 YYNGEE. With 3 bases removed from V and 3 bases from J, the gap between germline ends came to 12 bases. The CDR3, as DNA: TGTGCCAGCAGCGGACAGGTTATTGACACTGAAGCTTTCTTT. Translated, it gives CASSGQVIDTEAFF.

This clonotype was seen at least ten times. The DNA of the CDR3 is TGTGCCAGCAGTTCACTAGCGGGAGTATCCGAGCAGTACTTC. Amino acids: CASSSLAGVSEQYF. The chain carries TRBV28 and TRBJ2-7; 11 nucleotides align to TRBD2. The germline CDR1 and CDR2 sequences are MDHEN and SYDVKM. This CDR3 region has 14 residues. V lost 4 bases, J lost 6 bases, and 5 bases stayed unmatched.